The rows below give T cell receptor beta chains drawn from one sample of a study of T cells in Graves' hyperthyroidism and ophthalmopathy. TCRdb independently ran MiXCR on the multiplex PCR reads; one entry per CDR3 protein. This table has around 210,000 distinct CDR3 sequences, about a sixth appearing once. The sequenced sample was blood. These receptors all come from a woman aged 45 to 65 with Graves' hyperthyroidism. Both conserved end residues are part of each CDR3. Each record gives: CDR3 DNA, CDR3 protein, D gene, clone size, J gene, V gene. D genes are given only for firm matches. Only some rows state a clone size, as once, few, many or a class for expanded clones.

cdr3_nt: TGTGCCAGCAGCTTTTCGGTAGCGGGAGGGAATGAGCAGTTCTTC; cdr3_aa: CASSFSVAGGNEQFF; d_call: TRBD2; clone_size: .; j_call: TRBJ2-1; v_call: TRBV11-2
cdr3_nt: TGCGCCAGCAGCTTTTGGACAGGGGGCCTTTCGAAGGCTGAAGCTTTCTTT; cdr3_aa: CASSFWTGGLSKAEAFF; d_call: TRBD1; clone_size: .; j_call: TRBJ1-1; v_call: TRBV5-1
cdr3_nt: TGTGCCAGCAGTCGAGGTATCAATGAGCAGTTCTTC; cdr3_aa: CASSRGINEQFF; d_call: .; clone_size: many; j_call: TRBJ2-1; v_call: TRBV27
cdr3_nt: TGTGCCGGCAGCTTCGGAAACGGACAGGCGAACACTGAAGCTTTCTTT; cdr3_aa: CAGSFGNGQANTEAFF; d_call: TRBD1; clone_size: many; j_call: TRBJ1-1; v_call: TRBV11-2
cdr3_nt: TGTGCCAGCAGTCCCACCGGCACCGGGGAGCTGTTTTTT; cdr3_aa: CASSPTGTGELFF; d_call: .; clone_size: many; j_call: TRBJ2-2; v_call: TRBV2
cdr3_nt: TGTGCCAGCAACGTGCTCCGTGGCACCGGGGAGCTGTTTTTT; cdr3_aa: CASNVLRGTGELFF; d_call: .; clone_size: many; j_call: TRBJ2-2; v_call: TRBV28
cdr3_nt: TGCAGTGCAAGATCGGGACTAGAGACGGATGAGCAGTTCTTC; cdr3_aa: CSARSGLETDEQFF; d_call: TRBD2; clone_size: few; j_call: TRBJ2-1; v_call: TRBV20-1
cdr3_nt: TGTGCTAGCAGCTTAAGCCTAGCGGAGGAGGGAACCTACAATGAGCAGTTCTTC; cdr3_aa: CASSLSLAEEGTYNEQFF; d_call: TRBD2; clone_size: many; j_call: TRBJ2-1; v_call: TRBV7-7
cdr3_nt: TGCAGTGCCGCAAAGGGGGTCAATCAGCCCCAGCATTTT; cdr3_aa: CSAAKGVNQPQHF; d_call: .; clone_size: .; j_call: TRBJ1-5; v_call: TRBV20-1
cdr3_nt: TGCAGTGCTAGGCCGGGACAGGGGGCAACAACTAATGAAAAACTGTTTTTT; cdr3_aa: CSARPGQGATTNEKLFF; d_call: TRBD1; clone_size: few; j_call: TRBJ1-4; v_call: TRBV20-1
cdr3_nt: TGTGCCAGCACCCCTGAAGGACTAGCGGGATTCAATGAGCAGTTCTTC; cdr3_aa: CASTPEGLAGFNEQFF; d_call: TRBD2; clone_size: many; j_call: TRBJ2-1; v_call: TRBV27
cdr3_nt: TGTGCCACCAGTAGCTCCCCCGGCACAGATACGCAGTATTTT; cdr3_aa: CATSSSPGTDTQYF; d_call: .; clone_size: .; j_call: TRBJ2-3; v_call: TRBV24-1
cdr3_nt: TGCGCCAGCAGCTTGTATCGGGAACTACAAGAGACCCAGTACTTC; cdr3_aa: CASSLYRELQETQYF; d_call: .; clone_size: few; j_call: TRBJ2-5; v_call: TRBV5-1
cdr3_nt: TGTGCCAGCAGCCAAGATGTACAGTACGACAATCAGCCCCAGCATTTT; cdr3_aa: CASSQDVQYDNQPQHF; d_call: .; clone_size: .; j_call: TRBJ1-5; v_call: TRBV3-1
cdr3_nt: TGTGCCAGCAGTTTATCGGGACAGTTAAACGGAGCTTTCTTT; cdr3_aa: CASSLSGQLNGAFF; d_call: TRBD1; clone_size: .; j_call: TRBJ1-1; v_call: TRBV28
cdr3_nt: TGTGCCAGCAGTTCTCCGGGACTAGCGGGAGTTTCACGAACCGGGGAGCTGTTTTTT; cdr3_aa: CASSSPGLAGVSRTGELFF; d_call: TRBD2; clone_size: .; j_call: TRBJ2-2; v_call: TRBV2
cdr3_nt: TGTGCCAGCAAACAGGGGTCGCGAACCTACGAGCAGTACTTC; cdr3_aa: CASKQGSRTYEQYF; d_call: TRBD1; clone_size: many; j_call: TRBJ2-7; v_call: TRBV6-1
cdr3_nt: TGTGCCAGCAGCTGCGAGGGTTACACTGAAGCTTTCTTT; cdr3_aa: CASSCEGYTEAFF; d_call: .; clone_size: .; j_call: TRBJ1-1; v_call: TRBV7-9
cdr3_nt: TGCGCCAGCAGCCAAGGCGGAGGGCTAGGGACTAATGAAAAACTGTTTTTT; cdr3_aa: CASSQGGGLGTNEKLFF; d_call: .; clone_size: .; j_call: TRBJ1-4; v_call: TRBV5-1
cdr3_nt: TGTGCCAGCAGCGTAGTCGACTCCTACAATGAGCAGTTCTTC; cdr3_aa: CASSVVDSYNEQFF; d_call: .; clone_size: .; j_call: TRBJ2-1; v_call: TRBV9
cdr3_nt: TGTGCCAGCAGCTTAAGGGGGGACTTGGGCGGCTACACCTTC; cdr3_aa: CASSLRGDLGGYTF; d_call: .; clone_size: many; j_call: TRBJ1-2; v_call: TRBV7-9
cdr3_nt: TGTGCCAGCAGCCAAGAGCCGACAGCCTATGGCTACACCTTC; cdr3_aa: CASSQEPTAYGYTF; d_call: .; clone_size: .; j_call: TRBJ1-2; v_call: TRBV14
cdr3_nt: TGTGCCAGCAGCGCCCAAGGTGGAGGGGTCTACGAGCAGTACTTC; cdr3_aa: CASSAQGGGVYEQYF; d_call: .; clone_size: many; j_call: TRBJ2-7; v_call: TRBV7-2
cdr3_nt: TGTGCCAGCAGTTTGGGGATCGAGGAGACTGAAGCTTTCTTT; cdr3_aa: CASSLGIEETEAFF; d_call: .; clone_size: many; j_call: TRBJ1-1; v_call: TRBV12-3/TRBV12-4
cdr3_nt: TGTGCCAGCAGCCAAGCTCTCTTCCGAACAGATACGCAGTATTTT; cdr3_aa: CASSQALFRTDTQYF; d_call: .; clone_size: many; j_call: TRBJ2-3; v_call: TRBV3-1
cdr3_nt: TGTGCCAGCAGTTTAGGGGTTAACTATGGCTACACCTTC; cdr3_aa: CASSLGVNYGYTF; d_call: .; clone_size: once; j_call: TRBJ1-2; v_call: TRBV27
cdr3_nt: TGTGCCAGCAGTAAGTTGGAGGGCCGAGCCAAAAACATTCAGTACTTC; cdr3_aa: CASSKLEGRAKNIQYF; d_call: .; clone_size: many; j_call: TRBJ2-4; v_call: TRBV28
cdr3_nt: TGTGCCAGCAGCCGGCGGGATCTGACGGTAGCCAAAAACATTCAGTACTTC; cdr3_aa: CASSRRDLTVAKNIQYF; d_call: .; clone_size: .; j_call: TRBJ2-4; v_call: TRBV28
cdr3_nt: TGTGCCAGCAGTCCCCCCCGCGGGCTCGGGGGCGAGCAGTACTTC; cdr3_aa: CASSPPRGLGGEQYF; d_call: .; clone_size: few; j_call: TRBJ2-7; v_call: TRBV28
cdr3_nt: TGTGCCAGCAGCTTAGGTATTACAGACACGAACACTGAAGCTTTCTTT; cdr3_aa: CASSLGITDTNTEAFF; d_call: .; clone_size: .; j_call: TRBJ1-1; v_call: TRBV11-3
cdr3_nt: TGTGCCTGGGGGTCGCTCGGCTCAGCTAATGAAAAACTGTTTTTT; cdr3_aa: CAWGSLGSANEKLFF; d_call: .; clone_size: .; j_call: TRBJ1-4; v_call: TRBV30
cdr3_nt: TGCAGTGCTAGAGGGGCTAGCGGGAGGGCAGATACGCAGTATTTT; cdr3_aa: CSARGASGRADTQYF; d_call: TRBD2; clone_size: .; j_call: TRBJ2-3; v_call: TRBV20-1
cdr3_nt: TGTGCCAGCAGCTTAGCGGGGTGGATGAACACTGAAGCTTTCTTT; cdr3_aa: CASSLAGWMNTEAFF; d_call: .; clone_size: many; j_call: TRBJ1-1; v_call: TRBV11-2
cdr3_nt: TGTGCTACAGGGGGCAGGCCAAGCTCCTACGAGCAGTACTTC; cdr3_aa: CATGGRPSSYEQYF; d_call: TRBD1; clone_size: many; j_call: TRBJ2-7; v_call: TRBV7-7
cdr3_nt: TGTGCCAGCAGTTACGGGGGGGGCGACACTGAAGCTTTCTTT; cdr3_aa: CASSYGGGDTEAFF; d_call: .; clone_size: .; j_call: TRBJ1-1; v_call: TRBV6-5
cdr3_nt: TGTGCCAGCTTGGAAGGGACAGCCGGGAATCCCTACGAGCAGTACTTC; cdr3_aa: CASLEGTAGNPYEQYF; d_call: TRBD1; clone_size: few; j_call: TRBJ2-7; v_call: TRBV12-3/TRBV12-4
cdr3_nt: TGCAGTGCTAGGAGGGGACAGACCAATCAGCCCCAGCATTTT; cdr3_aa: CSARRGQTNQPQHF; d_call: TRBD1; clone_size: many; j_call: TRBJ1-5; v_call: TRBV20-1
cdr3_nt: TGTGCCAGCAGACCTAGCGGGAGCCGGTCAGATACGCAGTATTTT; cdr3_aa: CASRPSGSRSDTQYF; d_call: TRBD2; clone_size: many; j_call: TRBJ2-3; v_call: TRBV27
cdr3_nt: TGTGCCAGCAGCTTAGCAGTTGAAGCTTTCTTT; cdr3_aa: CASSLAVEAFF; d_call: .; clone_size: many; j_call: TRBJ1-1; v_call: TRBV11-2
cdr3_nt: TGCAGTGCTAGGGAACAGGGGGCAAACACTGAAGCTTTCTTT; cdr3_aa: CSAREQGANTEAFF; d_call: TRBD1; clone_size: many; j_call: TRBJ1-1; v_call: TRBV20-1
cdr3_nt: TGTGCCACCAGTGGAGTAGGGGACAGTTGGAATCGTGGCTACACCTTC; cdr3_aa: CATSGVGDSWNRGYTF; d_call: TRBD1; clone_size: many; j_call: TRBJ1-2; v_call: TRBV24-1
cdr3_nt: TGTGCCAGCAGTCAGCGGGACAGGGGGCGGGTAGGAGAGACCCAGTACTTC; cdr3_aa: CASSQRDRGRVGETQYF; d_call: TRBD1; clone_size: .; j_call: TRBJ2-5; v_call: TRBV6-1
cdr3_nt: TGTGCCAGCAGCTTCGGGACAGGTCCCTACGAGCAGTACTTC; cdr3_aa: CASSFGTGPYEQYF; d_call: TRBD1; clone_size: many; j_call: TRBJ2-7; v_call: TRBV11-1
cdr3_nt: TGTGCCAGTAGTTTTCCGGGTCCCAATCAGCCCCAGCATTTT; cdr3_aa: CASSFPGPNQPQHF; d_call: .; clone_size: few; j_call: TRBJ1-5; v_call: TRBV19
cdr3_nt: TGTGCCAGCAGTTACGGGGACAGGGTGTCCGGGGAGCTGTTTTTT; cdr3_aa: CASSYGDRVSGELFF; d_call: TRBD1; clone_size: few; j_call: TRBJ2-2; v_call: TRBV6-2/TRBV6-3
cdr3_nt: TGCAGTGCTAGAGCAGACAGTAGCAATCAGCCCCAGCATTTT; cdr3_aa: CSARADSSNQPQHF; d_call: .; clone_size: .; j_call: TRBJ1-5; v_call: TRBV20-1
cdr3_nt: TGCAGTGCTAGAGATACCGCTCGCCCCTCCTACAATGAGCAGTTCTTC; cdr3_aa: CSARDTARPSYNEQFF; d_call: .; clone_size: many; j_call: TRBJ2-1; v_call: TRBV20-1
cdr3_nt: TGTGCCAGCAGTCCTGATACCATGGGGGTCACCCAGTACTTC; cdr3_aa: CASSPDTMGVTQYF; d_call: .; clone_size: .; j_call: TRBJ2-5; v_call: TRBV6-1
cdr3_nt: TGTGCCAGCAGCCTAGTTGAGGGCACCGGGTACGAGCAGTACTTC; cdr3_aa: CASSLVEGTGYEQYF; d_call: .; clone_size: many; j_call: TRBJ2-7; v_call: TRBV2
cdr3_nt: TGTGCCAGCAGCTTAGATGGACAGGGATTGATCTACGAGCAGTACTTC; cdr3_aa: CASSLDGQGLIYEQYF; d_call: TRBD1; clone_size: few; j_call: TRBJ2-7; v_call: TRBV7-9